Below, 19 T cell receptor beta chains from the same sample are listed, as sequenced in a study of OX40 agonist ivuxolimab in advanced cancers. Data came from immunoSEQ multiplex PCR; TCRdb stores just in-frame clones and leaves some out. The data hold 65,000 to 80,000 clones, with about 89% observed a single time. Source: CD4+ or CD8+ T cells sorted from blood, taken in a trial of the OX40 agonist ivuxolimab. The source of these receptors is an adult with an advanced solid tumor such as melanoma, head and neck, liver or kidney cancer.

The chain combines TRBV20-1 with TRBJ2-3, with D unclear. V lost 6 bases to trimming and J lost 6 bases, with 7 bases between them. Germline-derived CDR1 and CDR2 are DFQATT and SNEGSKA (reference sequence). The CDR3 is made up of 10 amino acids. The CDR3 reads CSARLDTQYF. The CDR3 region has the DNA TGCAGTGCCAGGCTGGATACGCAGTATTTT.

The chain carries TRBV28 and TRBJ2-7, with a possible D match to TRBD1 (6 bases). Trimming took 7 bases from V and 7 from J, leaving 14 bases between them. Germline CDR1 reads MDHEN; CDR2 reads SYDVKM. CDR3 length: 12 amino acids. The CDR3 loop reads CASKQGVREQYF. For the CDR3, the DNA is TGTGCCAGCAAACAGGGAGTAAGGGAGCAGTACTTC.

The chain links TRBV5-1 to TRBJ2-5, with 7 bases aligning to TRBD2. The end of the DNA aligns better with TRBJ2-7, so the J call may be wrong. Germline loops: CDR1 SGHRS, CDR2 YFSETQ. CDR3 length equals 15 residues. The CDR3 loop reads CASSSSSGGRYEQYF. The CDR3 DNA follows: TGCGCCAGCAGCTCGTCTAGCGGAGGCAGGTACGAGCAGTACTTC.

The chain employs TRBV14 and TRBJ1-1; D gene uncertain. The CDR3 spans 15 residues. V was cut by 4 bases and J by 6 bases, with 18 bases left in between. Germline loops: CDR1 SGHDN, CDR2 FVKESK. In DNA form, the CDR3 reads TGTGCCAGCAGCCGAGCACGGGCAAGCATTTCTGAAGCTTTCTTT. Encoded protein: CASSRARASISEAFF. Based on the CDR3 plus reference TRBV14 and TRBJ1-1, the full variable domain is EAGVTQFPSHSVIEKGQTVTLRCDPISGHDNLYWYRRVMGKEIKFLLHFVKESKQDESGMPNNRFLAERTGGTYSTLKVQPAELEDSGVYFCASSRARASISEAFFGQGTRLTVV.

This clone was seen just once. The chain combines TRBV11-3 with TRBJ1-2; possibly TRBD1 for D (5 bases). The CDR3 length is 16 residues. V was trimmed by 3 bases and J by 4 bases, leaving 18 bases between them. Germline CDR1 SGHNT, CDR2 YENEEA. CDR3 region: CASSLRGGQGIYGYTF. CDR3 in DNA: TGTGCCAGCAGCTTGAGGGGTGGGCAGGGCATCTATGGCTACACCTTC.

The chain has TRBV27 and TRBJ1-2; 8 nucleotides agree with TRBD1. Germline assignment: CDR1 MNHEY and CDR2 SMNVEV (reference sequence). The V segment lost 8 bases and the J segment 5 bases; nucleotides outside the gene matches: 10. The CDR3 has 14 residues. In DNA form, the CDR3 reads TGTGCCAGCCGCCTACAGGGGGTAGGGTATGGCTACACCTTC. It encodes CASRLQGVGYGYTF.

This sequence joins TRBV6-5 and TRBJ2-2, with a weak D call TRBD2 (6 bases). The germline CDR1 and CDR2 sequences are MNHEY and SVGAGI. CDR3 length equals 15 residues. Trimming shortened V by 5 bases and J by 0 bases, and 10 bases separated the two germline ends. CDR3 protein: CASSQRVANTGELFF. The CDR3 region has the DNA TGTGCCAGCAGTCAGCGGGTCGCGAACACCGGGGAGCTGTTTTTT.

The CDR3 is CASSSLLAGAQETQYF. CDR3 DNA sequence: TGTGCCAGCAGCTCGTTACTAGCGGGAGCCCAAGAGACCCAGTACTTC. V is TRBV11-2 and J is TRBJ2-5; 11 bases map to TRBD2. Germline V CDR1 and CDR2: SGHAT, FQNNGV. Trimming at V came to 4 bases and at J to 1 base, leaving 5 bases not matched to a gene. This CDR3 comprises 16 residues.

The CDR3 loop is CASSTGRGSPLHF. The CDR3 bases are TGTGCCAGCAGCACGGGACGTGGTTCACCCCTCCACTTT. The chain has TRBV5-6 and TRBJ1-6, with D perhaps TRBD1 (5 bases). V lost 4 bases, J lost 9 bases, and 11 bases lay in between. Per germline, CDR1 SGHDT and CDR2 YYEEEE. The CDR3 length is 13 residues.

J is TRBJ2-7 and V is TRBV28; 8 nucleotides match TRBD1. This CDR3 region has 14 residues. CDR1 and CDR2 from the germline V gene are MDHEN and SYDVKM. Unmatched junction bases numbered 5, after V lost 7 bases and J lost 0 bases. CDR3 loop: CASNRDRSSYEQYF. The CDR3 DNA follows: TGTGCCAGCAATCGGGACAGGAGCTCCTACGAGCAGTACTTC. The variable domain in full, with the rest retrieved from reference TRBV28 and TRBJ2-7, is DVKVTQSSRYLVKRTGEKVFLECVQDMDHENMFWYRQDPGLGLRLIYFSYDVKMKEKGDIPEGYSVSREKKERFSLILESASTNQTSMYLCASNRDRSSYEQYFGPGTRLTVT.

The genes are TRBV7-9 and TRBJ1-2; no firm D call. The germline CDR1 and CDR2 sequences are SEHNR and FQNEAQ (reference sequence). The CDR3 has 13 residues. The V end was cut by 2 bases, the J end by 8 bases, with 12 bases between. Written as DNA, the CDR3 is TGTGCCAGCAGCTTATCATCTGTTAAGGGCTACACCTTC. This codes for CASSLSSVKGYTF.

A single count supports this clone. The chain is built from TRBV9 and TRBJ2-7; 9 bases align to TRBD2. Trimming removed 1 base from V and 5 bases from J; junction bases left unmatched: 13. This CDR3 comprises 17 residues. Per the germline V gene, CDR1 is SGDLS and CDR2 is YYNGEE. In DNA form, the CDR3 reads TGTGCCAGCAGCGTAAGTGGTAGCGGGAGCGGACGAGACGAGCAGTACTTC. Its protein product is CASSVSGSGSGRDEQYF.

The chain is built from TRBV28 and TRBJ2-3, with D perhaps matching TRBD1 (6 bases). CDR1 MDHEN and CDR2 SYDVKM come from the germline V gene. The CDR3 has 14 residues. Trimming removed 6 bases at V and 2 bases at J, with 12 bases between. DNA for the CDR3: TGTGCCAGCAGCCTAGACAGGACCACAGATACGCAGTATTTT. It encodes CASSLDRTTDTQYF.

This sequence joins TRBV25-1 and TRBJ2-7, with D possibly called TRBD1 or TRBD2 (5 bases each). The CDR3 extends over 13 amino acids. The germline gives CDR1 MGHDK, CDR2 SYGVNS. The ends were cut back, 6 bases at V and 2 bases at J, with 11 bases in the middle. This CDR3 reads CASSRDGTYEQYF. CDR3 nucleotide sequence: TGTGCCAGCAGCCGGGACGGTACCTACGAGCAGTACTTC.

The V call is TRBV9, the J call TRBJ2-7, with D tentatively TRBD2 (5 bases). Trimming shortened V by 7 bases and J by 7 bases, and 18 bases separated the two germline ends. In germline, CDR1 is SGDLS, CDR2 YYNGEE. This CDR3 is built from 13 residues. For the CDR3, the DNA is TGTGCCAGCTCCTGGACGAGGGCCGGAGAGCAGTACTTC. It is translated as CASSWTRAGEQYF.

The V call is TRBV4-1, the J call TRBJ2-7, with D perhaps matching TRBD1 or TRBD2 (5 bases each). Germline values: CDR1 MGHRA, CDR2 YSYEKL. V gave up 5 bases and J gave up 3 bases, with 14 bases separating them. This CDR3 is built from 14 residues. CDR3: CASSETGPLYEQYF. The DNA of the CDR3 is TGCGCCAGCAGCGAGACGGGGCCGCTCTACGAGCAGTACTTC.

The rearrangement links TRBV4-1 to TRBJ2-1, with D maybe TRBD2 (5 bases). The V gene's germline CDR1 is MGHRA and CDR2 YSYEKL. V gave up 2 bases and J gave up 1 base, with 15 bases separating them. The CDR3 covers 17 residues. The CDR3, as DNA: TGCGCCAGCAGCCAATTGGTCCGGAGCGGTTCCTACAATGAGCAGTTCTTC. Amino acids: CASSQLVRSGSYNEQFF.

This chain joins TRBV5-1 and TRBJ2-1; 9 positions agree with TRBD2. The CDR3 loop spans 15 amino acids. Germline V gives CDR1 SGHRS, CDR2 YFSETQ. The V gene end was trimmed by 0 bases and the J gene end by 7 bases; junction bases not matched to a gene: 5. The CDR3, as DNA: TGCGCCAGCAGCTTGGGAGCGGGAGGCGTGAATGAGCAGTTCTTC. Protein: CASSLGAGGVNEQFF.

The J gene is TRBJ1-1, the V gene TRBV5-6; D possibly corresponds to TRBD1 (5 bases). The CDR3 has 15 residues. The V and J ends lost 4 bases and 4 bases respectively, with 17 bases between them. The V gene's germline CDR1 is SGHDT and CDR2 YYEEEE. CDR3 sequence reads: CASSPQGAGSTEAFF. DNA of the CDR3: TGTGCCAGCAGCCCCCAGGGTGCCGGCAGCACTGAAGCTTTCTTT.